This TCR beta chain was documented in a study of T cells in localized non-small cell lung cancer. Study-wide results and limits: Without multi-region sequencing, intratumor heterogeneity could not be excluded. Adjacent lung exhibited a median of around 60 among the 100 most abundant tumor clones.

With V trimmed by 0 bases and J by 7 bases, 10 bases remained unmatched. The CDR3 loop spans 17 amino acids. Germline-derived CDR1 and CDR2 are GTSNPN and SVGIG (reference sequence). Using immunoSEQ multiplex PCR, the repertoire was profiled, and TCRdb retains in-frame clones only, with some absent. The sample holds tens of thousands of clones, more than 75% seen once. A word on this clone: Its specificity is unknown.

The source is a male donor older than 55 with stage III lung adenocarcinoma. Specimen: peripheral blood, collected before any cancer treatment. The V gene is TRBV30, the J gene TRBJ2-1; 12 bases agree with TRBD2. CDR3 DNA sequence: TGTGCCTGGAGTGTACTGCGGCTAGCGGGAGGGGGAAATGAGCAGTTCTTC. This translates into CAWSVLRLAGGGNEQFF.